A selection of T cell receptor beta chains follows, all from one sample in a study of shared clonotypes between healthy human individuals. The assay was immunoSEQ multiplex PCR, and TCRdb's table has in-frame clones only and misses some. The data show a few million clones, with around 94% seen just once and over 0.12% held by the top ten. The sequencing sample was made of naive CD4+ T cells sorted from blood. Receptor source: a young man in good health. CDR3s include the opening cysteine and the closing phenylalanine or tryptophan. The D gene is left open where the match is weak. Size is stated for part of the rows, as once, few or many counts, or as a class when the clone is expanded.

clone size: NA; V gene: TRBV6-1; D gene: NA; J gene: TRBJ1-6; CDR3 protein: CASSELGSSYNSPLHF; CDR3 DNA: TGTGCCAGCAGTGAACTGGGTAGCTCCTATAATTCACCCCTCCACTTT
clone size: NA; V gene: TRBV11-2; D gene: TRBD2; J gene: TRBJ2-3; CDR3 protein: CASSFTAGGGTDTQYF; CDR3 DNA: TGTGCCAGCAGCTTCACCGCGGGAGGCGGGACAGATACGCAGTATTTT
clone size: NA; V gene: TRBV21-1; D gene: NA; J gene: TRBJ2-7; CDR3 protein: CASSTRRENLHEQYF; CDR3 DNA: TGTGCCAGCAGCACCCGGAGGGAGAATCTACACGAGCAGTACTTC
clone size: NA; V gene: TRBV19; D gene: NA; J gene: TRBJ2-1; CDR3 protein: CASSRPGSYNEQFF; CDR3 DNA: TGTGCCAGTAGTAGGCCGGGATCTTACAATGAGCAGTTCTTC
clone size: NA; V gene: TRBV18; D gene: TRBD1; J gene: TRBJ2-7; CDR3 protein: CASSPGTGSYEQYF; CDR3 DNA: TGTGCCAGCTCGCCCGGGACAGGGTCCTACGAGCAGTACTTC
clone size: NA; V gene: TRBV9; D gene: NA; J gene: TRBJ1-6; CDR3 protein: CASSVRVDNSPLHF; CDR3 DNA: TGTGCCAGCAGCGTTAGGGTAGATAATTCACCCCTCCACTTT
clone size: NA; V gene: TRBV28; D gene: NA; J gene: TRBJ2-7; CDR3 protein: CASSLKYEQYF; CDR3 DNA: TGTGCCAGCAGTCTCAAATACGAGCAGTACTTC
clone size: NA; V gene: TRBV7-2; D gene: TRBD2; J gene: TRBJ2-3; CDR3 protein: CASSLRTSGSPYTQYF; CDR3 DNA: TGTGCCAGCAGCTTACGGACTAGCGGGAGTCCTTATACGCAGTATTTT
clone size: NA; V gene: TRBV28; D gene: NA; J gene: TRBJ1-2; CDR3 protein: CASRQERYGYTF; CDR3 DNA: TGTGCCAGCAGACAGGAGCGCTATGGCTACACCTTC
clone size: NA; V gene: TRBV9; D gene: TRBD1; J gene: TRBJ2-3; CDR3 protein: CASSGGGTGGGTQYF; CDR3 DNA: TGTGCCAGCAGCGGAGGGGGGACAGGGGGCGGTACGCAGTATTTT
clone size: NA; V gene: TRBV14; D gene: NA; J gene: TRBJ2-2; CDR3 protein: CASSQEGDNNTGELFF; CDR3 DNA: TGTGCCAGCAGCCAAGAGGGGGACAACAACACCGGGGAGCTGTTTTTT
clone size: once; V gene: TRBV30; D gene: NA; J gene: TRBJ2-3; CDR3 protein: CAWSSADTQYF; CDR3 DNA: TGTGCCTGGAGTAGTGCAGATACGCAGTATTTT
clone size: NA; V gene: TRBV2; D gene: NA; J gene: TRBJ2-4; CDR3 protein: CASTPKVDQLAKNIQYF; CDR3 DNA: TGTGCCAGCACCCCAAAGGTAGACCAACTAGCCAAAAACATTCAGTACTTC
clone size: NA; V gene: TRBV28; D gene: TRBD1; J gene: TRBJ1-2; CDR3 protein: CASSLFQDRALSETF; CDR3 DNA: TGTGCCAGCAGTTTATTCCAGGACAGGGCCCTGTCGGAAACCTTC
clone size: NA; V gene: TRBV5-1; D gene: NA; J gene: TRBJ2-7; CDR3 protein: CASSSKTPALGEQYF; CDR3 DNA: TGCGCCAGCAGCTCCAAGACACCGGCGTTGGGCGAGCAGTACTTC
clone size: NA; V gene: TRBV7-3; D gene: NA; J gene: TRBJ2-1; CDR3 protein: CASSKPGRDNEQFF; CDR3 DNA: TGTGCCAGCAGCAAACCGGGACGGGACAATGAGCAGTTCTTC
clone size: NA; V gene: TRBV6-6; D gene: TRBD1; J gene: TRBJ1-4; CDR3 protein: CASSVGQGQYEKLFF; CDR3 DNA: TGTGCCAGCAGTGTAGGACAGGGGCAGTACGAAAAACTGTTTTTT
clone size: once; V gene: TRBV19; D gene: NA; J gene: TRBJ1-5; CDR3 protein: CASSNRGGRAEGSNQPQHF; CDR3 DNA: TGTGCCAGTAGTAATAGGGGTGGCAGGGCAGAAGGGAGCAATCAGCCCCAGCATTTT
clone size: NA; V gene: TRBV11-2; D gene: NA; J gene: TRBJ1-5; CDR3 protein: CASSSDTSNQPQHF; CDR3 DNA: TGTGCCAGCAGCTCCGACACTTCCAATCAGCCCCAGCATTTT
clone size: NA; V gene: TRBV9; D gene: TRBD1; J gene: TRBJ2-1; CDR3 protein: CASSPTTGSSYNEQFF; CDR3 DNA: TGTGCCAGCAGCCCGACGACAGGGAGCTCCTACAATGAGCAGTTCTTC
clone size: NA; V gene: TRBV19; D gene: NA; J gene: TRBJ2-6; CDR3 protein: CASSMPAGAVSGANVLTF; CDR3 DNA: TGTGCCAGTAGTATGCCGGCAGGGGCCGTCTCTGGGGCCAACGTCCTGACTTTC